Below, one TCR beta chain is given with its context. The antigen is undetermined. The template-switching step introduced UMIs that carried a 6-nucleotide sample barcode. TCRdb reanalyzed the 5' RACE reads and collapses them to one entry per CDR3 protein, without DNA. This table lists 400,000 or so distinct CDR3 sequences. This specimen belongs to a study of monozygotic twins with inflammatory bowel disease. Findings of the study overall: Compared with healthy co-twins, IBD patients showed reduced TCRbeta repertoire diversity by inverse Simpson. The authors note that differing immunosuppressive treatments may have added variability to patient repertoires.

This TCR came from a human donor with ulcerative colitis or Crohn's disease, or a healthy co-twin of an affected twin (not recorded which). Sequenced: blood.

This CDR3 is CASSLGQAEKLFF. The V call is TRBV7-8, the J call TRBJ1-4; TCRdb's D gene call, TRBD1, goes unchecked for lack of DNA. The CDR3 is made up of 13 amino acids. The V gene's germline CDR1 is SGHVS and CDR2 FQNEAQ.